This T cell receptor beta chain was obtained from a study of cytomegalovirus exposure and HLA in healthy donors. Germline V gene sequence: CDR1 SGHKS, CDR2 YYEKEE (reference sequence). The CDR3 loop spans 16 amino acids. On this clone itself: What it binds is not known.

The PCR contained 60 Vbeta and 13 Jbeta primers. Assay: immunoSEQ multiplex PCR; the TCRdb copy retains only in-frame clones and omits some. The sample lists about 78,000 clones, approximately 80% seen once, with roughly 25% in the top ten. Whole-study findings and limits: The study flagged about 150 TCR beta chains as cytomegalovirus-associated.

The clonotype comes from a woman between 45 and 65 years old in good health and CMV-seropositive. V gene TRBV5-5 combines with J gene TRBJ2-5, with 10 bases aligning to TRBD2. Matching the DNA end better, TRBJ2-7 makes the J call doubtful. Material for sequencing was PBMCs. CDR3 nucleotides: TGTGCCAGCAGCGGTGGAGCGGGGGGGTGGGATTCCGAGCAGTACTTC. Translating gives CASSGGAGGWDSEQYF.